The source of this T cell receptor (beta chain) is a study of Ad26.COV2.S vaccination and SARS-CoV-2 variants. CDR1 and CDR2 from the germline V gene are SGHTA and FQGNSA. J gave up 6 bases and V 6 bases, and 4 bases lay outside the gene matches. CDR3 length: 13 amino acids. Noted treatment: roughly 19 received Ad26.COV2.S at low or high dose, single or two shots; roughly five received placebo; per-sample allocation not given. At day 63 after the first vaccine or placebo injection, samples were drawn. Boston supplied an adult donor aged 18-55 years. The study used a vaccine consisting of an Ad26 vector that expressed Wuhan-strain SARS-CoV-2 spike. The study's findings and limits: Recipients of either vaccine or placebo displayed similar breadth of non-spike TCRs. Possible underestimation of total T cell responses by the TCR breadth and depth analyses was noted.

This table comes from immunoSEQ multiplex PCR, and its TCRdb copy is limited to in-frame clones, with some not included. This sample has fewer than 900,000 clones; approximately 88% occur once, and the top ten carry about 1.5%. Note on this clone: Antigen specificity is unknown.

The rearrangement joins TRBV7-2 to TRBJ1-3; 8 bases match TRBD1. The source of this sequence is a person between 18 and 59 years old who received the Ad26.COV2.S COVID-19 vaccine or a placebo. The sequencing here drew on peripheral blood, taken in a trial of Ad26.COV2.S vaccine versus placebo. The CDR3 reads CASSPQGVNTIYF. In DNA form, the CDR3 reads TGTGCCAGCAGTCCACAGGGGGTAAACACCATATATTTT.